The 18 T cell receptor beta chains below all came from one sample that was sequenced in a study of T-cell memory formation after mild COVID-19. TCRdb fed the 5' RACE reads into MiXCR, producing one record per CDR3 protein. Among 210,000 or so distinct CDR3 sequences listed, roughly a tenth were seen once. The sample was PBMCs or a T cell subset sorted from them (not recorded which). All receptors come from a man aged 18 to 30 who had mild COVID-19 (a few samples of this study predate the infection). Cell type and time point are not known.

In this sample, this clonotype turned up a few times. The chain links TRBV12-3 or TRBV12-4 to TRBJ2-3; D gene ambiguous. V was pared by 3 bases and J by 5 bases, with 12 bases between. The CDR3 has 14 amino acids. CDR3 DNA: TGTGCCAGCAGTTTGAGAGACTTGGGAGATACGCAGTATTTT. It is translated as CASSLRDLGDTQYF.

In its sample, this clonotype was seen a few times. CDR3 residues: CASSQDRQAEKLFF. CDR3 nucleotides: TGCGCCAGCAGCCAAGACAGGCAGGCTGAAAAACTGTTTTTT. The J gene is TRBJ1-4, the V gene TRBV4-1; no firm D call. Trimming shortened V by 0 bases and J by 7 bases, and 9 bases separated the two germline ends. This CDR3 is built from 14 residues. The germline CDR1 and CDR2 sequences are MGHRA and YSYEKL.

The chain employs TRBV28 and TRBJ1-1; D is uncertain. The CDR3 has 11 residues. Between the trimmed V and J ends, which lost 5 bases and 5 bases, there was a span of 6 bases. Germline V gene data show CDR1 as MDHEN and CDR2 as SYDVKM. As DNA, the CDR3 is TGTGCCAGCAGTGGGTGGACTGAAGCTTTCTTT. Translation: CASSGWTEAFF.

Only a few counts were recorded for this clonotype. The chain has TRBV6-5 and TRBJ1-1; 7 positions match TRBD1. CDR1 MNHEY and CDR2 SVGAGI come from the germline V gene. The length of the CDR3 is 16 residues. V lost 4 bases to trimming and J lost 0 bases; unmatched junction nucleotides: 8. This CDR3 reads CASSFTTTGLNTEAFF. In DNA form, the CDR3 reads TGTGCCAGCAGTTTTACGACGACAGGGTTGAACACTGAAGCTTTCTTT.

The rearrangement links TRBV12-3 or TRBV12-4 to TRBJ2-2; TRBD1 aligns across 7 bases. The CDR3 has 15 residues. Trimming cost V 5 bases and J 3 bases; bases outside gene matches: 6. As DNA, the CDR3 is TGTGCCAGCAGTCCAGGGGGATTGGACACCGGGGAGCTGTTTTTT. Residues: CASSPGGLDTGELFF.

This clonotype has a handful of counts. The CDR3 sequence: CASSLVDGDSPLHF. CDR3 in DNA: TGTGCCAGCAGCTTAGTAGATGGGGATTCACCCCTCCACTTT. The rearrangement uses TRBV7-9 and TRBJ1-6; no clear D. CDR1 is SEHNR and CDR2 is FQNEAQ in the germline V gene (reference sequence). The V end was cut by 1 base, the J end by 8 bases, with 9 bases between. This CDR3 comprises 14 residues.

This clonotype was seen many times. The V gene is TRBV5-1, the J gene TRBJ1-6; D ambiguous. This CDR3 comprises 14 residues. Germline CDR1 is SGHRS and CDR2 is YFSETQ. With 0 bases removed from V and 6 bases from J, the gap between germline ends came to 7 bases. The CDR3, as DNA: TGCGCCAGCAGCTTGGGTAATACTAATTCACCCCTCCACTTT. This codes for CASSLGNTNSPLHF.

This clonotype occurred many times. V usage is TRBV5-1 and J usage is TRBJ1-2; D gene uncertain. Germline loops: CDR1 SGHRS, CDR2 YFSETQ. This CDR3 region has 15 residues. Trimming cost V 0 bases and J 4 bases, with 13 bases left between them. The DNA for the CDR3 is TGCGCCAGCAGCTTGGATTCCGGGCCAGGCTATGGCTACACCTTC. Its translation is CASSLDSGPGYGYTF.

This clonotype occurred a few times. The CDR3 sequence: CASSSTGATPYEQYF. The CDR3 DNA sequence: TGTGCCAGCAGCTCGACAGGGGCGACCCCCTACGAGCAGTACTTC. The V and J genes are TRBV7-9 and TRBJ2-7, with 8 bases identical to TRBD1. The germline CDR1 and CDR2 sequences are SEHNR and FQNEAQ (reference sequence). The CDR3 is 15 amino acids. The J segment lost 2 bases and the V segment lost 4 bases, leaving 7 bases of the junction unmatched.

This clonotype was detected a few times. The J gene is TRBJ2-5, the V gene TRBV6-2 or TRBV6-3, with a possible D match to TRBD2 (5 bases). Deletions cut 5 bases from V and 0 bases from J, with 16 bases between. The CDR3 runs 16 residues. The germline V gene has CDR1 MNHEY and CDR2 SVGEGT. Here the CDR3 reads CASSQFRGRDQETQYF. The CDR3 DNA reads as TGTGCCAGCAGTCAATTCCGCGGGCGAGACCAAGAGACCCAGTACTTC.

This clonotype was seen a handful of times. The chain joins TRBV5-5 to TRBJ1-1; TRBD1 might be the D (6 bases). The germline CDR1 and CDR2 sequences are SGHKS and YYEKEE (reference sequence). The CDR3 contains 13 residues. V shed 1 base and J shed 11 bases, with 15 bases lying between them. The CDR3: CASSLPGQLNAFF. The CDR3 nucleotides read TGTGCCAGCAGCTTGCCCGGACAGCTGAATGCTTTCTTT. Full variable domain (rest looked up from reference TRBV5-5 and TRBJ1-1): DAGVTQSPTHLIKTRGQQVTLRCSPISGHKSVSWYQQVLGQGPQFIFQYYEKEERGRGNFPDRFSARQFPNYSSELNVNALLLGDSALYLCASSLPGQLNAFFGQGTRLTVV.

The rearrangement links TRBV5-1 to TRBJ1-2, with D possibly TRBD1 on 6 matching bases. The CDR3 spans 14 residues. V lost 2 bases and J 8 bases, leaving 16 bases between the germline ends. CDR1 and CDR2 (germline): SGHRS, YFSETQ. Here the CDR3 reads CASSFWTALEGYTF. DNA for the CDR3: TGCGCCAGCAGCTTCTGGACAGCCTTGGAGGGCTACACCTTC.

The V call is TRBV12-3 or TRBV12-4, the J call TRBJ1-1; D ambiguous. The length of the CDR3 is 12 residues. Deletions cut 6 bases from V and 0 bases from J, with 5 bases between. The CDR3 here is CASRNMNTEAFF. The CDR3 DNA reads TGTGCCAGCAGGAACATGAACACTGAAGCTTTCTTT.

This clonotype was picked up a small number of times. The chain combines TRBV10-3 with TRBJ1-2, with D unclear. CDR1 is ENHRY and CDR2 is SYGVKD in the germline V gene. This CDR3 has 11 amino acids. The V end was cut by 4 bases, the J end by 3 bases, with 3 bases between. The CDR3: CAISAYYGYTF. CDR3 in DNA: TGTGCCATCAGTGCTTACTATGGCTACACCTTC.

There are a few counts of this clonotype. This chain uses TRBV7-3 with TRBJ2-5, with D possibly being TRBD2 (6 bases). The CDR3 is 14 residues long. Trimming cost V 2 bases and J 2 bases, with 9 bases left between them. Germline V gene data show CDR1 as SGHTA and CDR2 as FQGTGA. The CDR3 region has the DNA TGTGCCAGCAGCTTAGGGACTTTTCAAGAGACCCAGTACTTC. This sequence encodes CASSLGTFQETQYF.

This clonotype was picked up a small number of times. The rearrangement uses TRBV7-3 and TRBJ1-1; 7 bases line up with TRBD1. Losses at the gene ends were 4 bases for V and 1 base for J; bases not matched to a gene: 3. CDR1 and CDR2 from the germline V gene are SGHTA and FQGTGA. This CDR3 is built from 14 residues. CDR3 bases: TGTGCCAGCAGCTCACAGGGGTGGAACACTGAAGCTTTCTTT. The encoded protein is CASSSQGWNTEAFF.

A few counts support this clonotype. The chain combines TRBV4-2 with TRBJ1-4, with D uncertain. This CDR3 spans 17 amino acids. The germline V gene encodes CDR1 LGHNA and CDR2 YNFKEQ. Trimming took 1 base from V and 4 from J, leaving 16 bases between them. CDR3 bases: TGTGCCAGCAGCCAAGGGGTGGCGGCCCAGGATAATGAAAAACTGTTTTTT. The encoded protein is CASSQGVAAQDNEKLFF.

The gene calls are TRBV9 and TRBJ1-6, with a possible D match to TRBD1 (5 bases). The CDR3 has 16 amino acids. Germline V CDR1 and CDR2: SGDLS, YYNGEE. Trimming left V 0 bases short and J 3 bases short, with 10 bases between. Here the CDR3 reads CASSVGDSVYNSPLHF. Here the CDR3 DNA reads TGTGCCAGCAGCGTAGGTGACAGCGTCTATAATTCACCCCTCCACTTT.